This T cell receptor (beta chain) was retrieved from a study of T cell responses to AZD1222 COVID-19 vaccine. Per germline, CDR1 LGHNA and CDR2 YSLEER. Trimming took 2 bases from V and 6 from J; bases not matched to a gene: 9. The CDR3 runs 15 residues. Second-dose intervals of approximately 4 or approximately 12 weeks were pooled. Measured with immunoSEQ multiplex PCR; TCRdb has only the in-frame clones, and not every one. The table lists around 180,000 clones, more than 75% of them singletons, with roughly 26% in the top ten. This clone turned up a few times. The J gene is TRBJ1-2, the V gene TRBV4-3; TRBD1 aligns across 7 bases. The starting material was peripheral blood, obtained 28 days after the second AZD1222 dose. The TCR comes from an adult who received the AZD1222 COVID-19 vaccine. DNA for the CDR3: TGCGCCAGCAGCCAAAGAGCCGGGACAGTAGATGGCTACACCTTC. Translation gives CASSQRAGTVDGYTF.